These 10 T cell receptor beta chains were sequenced from one sample in a study of T cell clonotyping in hematopoietic cell transplantation. Only in-frame clones appear in the TCRdb table, and some are missing; sequencing was by immunoSEQ multiplex PCR. Here the sample spans about 9,300 clones, approximately 87% being singletons. The sample consisted of PBMCs, taken 180 days after allogeneic stem cell transplant. These receptors came from a human patient who had an allogeneic stem cell transplant, so the T cells may come from the graft donor. The donor label of this sample is uncertain. Some clones in this sample may be carry-over from other donors' samples.

In this sample, this clone turned up a few times. J is TRBJ2-2 and V is TRBV5-6, with 9 bases that match TRBD2. Germline values: CDR1 SGHDT, CDR2 YYEEEE. The CDR3 covers 16 residues. Trimming cost V 0 bases and J 3 bases; bases outside gene matches: 3. Here the CDR3 DNA reads TGTGCCAGCAGCTTGGGGAGCGGGGGGCACACCGGGGAGCTGTTTTTT. Translating gives CASSLGSGGHTGELFF. The variable domain in full, with the rest retrieved from reference TRBV5-6 and TRBJ2-2, is DAGVTQSPTHLIKTRGQQVTLRCSPKSGHDTVSWYQQALGQGPQFIFQYYEEEERQRGNFPDRFSGHQFPNYSSELNVNALLLGDSALYLCASSLGSGGHTGELFFGEGSRLTVL.

V is TRBV28 and J is TRBJ1-4, with D unresolved. The CDR3 extends over 13 amino acids. V was cut by 3 bases and J by 4 bases, with 6 bases left in between. Germline V gene lookup returns CDR1 MDHEN and CDR2 SYDVKM. CDR3 coding DNA: TGTGCCAGCAGTTTTGGCGATAATGAAAAACTGTTTTTT. It is translated as CASSFGDNEKLFF.

The V gene is TRBV5-4, the J gene TRBJ2-2; D might be TRBD1 (6 bases). Trimming took off 6 bases at V and 9 bases at J, with 15 bases between the two ends. The germline gives CDR1 SGHNT, CDR2 YYREEE (reference sequence). The CDR3 consists of 13 residues. The chain's CDR3 is CASTVRGFRELFF. CDR3 coding DNA: TGTGCCAGCACCGTGAGGGGGTTTCGGGAGCTGTTTTTT.

The chain couples TRBV5-1 to TRBJ2-7; 11 nucleotides align to TRBD1. CDR1 SGHRS and CDR2 YFSETQ come from the germline V gene. The CDR3 has 14 amino acids. V trimming: 4 bases; J trimming: 3 bases; junction bases outside the gene matches: 3. CDR3 amino acids: CASSPGQGGYEQYF. The CDR3 DNA is TGCGCCAGCAGCCCGGGACAGGGGGGCTACGAGCAGTACTTC. Supplemented by reference TRBV5-1 and TRBJ2-7, the full variable domain reads KAGVTQTPRYLIKTRGQQVTLSCSPISGHRSVSWYQQTPGQGLQFLFEYFSETQRNKGNFPGRFSGRQFSNSRSEMNVSTLELGDSALYLCASSPGQGGYEQYFGPGTRLTVT.

The chain recombines TRBV7-7 with TRBJ2-5; maybe TRBD2 (5 bases). V was clipped by 1 base and J by 4 bases, with 7 bases between them. This CDR3 comprises 13 residues. The germline V gene encodes CDR1 SSHAT and CDR2 FNYEAQ (reference sequence). CDR3 amino acids: CASSLERAETQYF. Here the CDR3 DNA reads TGTGCCAGCAGCTTAGAGAGGGCAGAGACCCAGTACTTC.

The rearrangement uses TRBV29-1 and TRBJ1-1; perhaps TRBD1 as D (5 bases). The CDR3 runs 11 residues. Deletions cut 6 bases from V and 2 bases from J, with 7 bases between. Germline V lookup: CDR1 SQVTM, CDR2 ANQGSEA. DNA for the CDR3: TGCAGCGTCCAGGGTAACACTGAAGCTTTCTTT. Translating it yields CSVQGNTEAFF.

The chain couples TRBV5-1 to TRBJ2-3; TRBD2 matches at 9 bases. V was clipped by 4 bases and J by 4 bases; unmatched bases: 1. Germline-derived CDR1 and CDR2 are SGHRS and YFSETQ. The CDR3 runs to 13 residues. CDR3 in amino acids: CASSVAGADTQYF. The DNA for the CDR3 is TGCGCCAGCAGCGTAGCGGGGGCAGATACGCAGTATTTT.

This clone appeared a few times. CDR3 DNA: TGCGCCAGCAGCCAAGTCGACAGGGCGTACACAGATACGCAGTATTTT. Amino acid sequence: CASSQVDRAYTDTQYF. The chain joins TRBV4-1 to TRBJ2-3, with TRBD1 matching over 7 bases. Germline CDR1 reads MGHRA; CDR2 reads YSYEKL. The CDR3 contains 16 residues. V was clipped by 1 base and J by 2 bases; unmatched bases: 6.

This rearrangement joins TRBV7-9 to TRBJ1-6; 7 nucleotides agree with TRBD1. CDR3 size: 15 residues. Trimming cost V 4 bases and J 8 bases; bases outside gene matches: 8. From germline, CDR1 is SEHNR and CDR2 FQNEAQ (reference sequence). This CDR3 is CASSSEGGIYSPLHF. CDR3 in DNA: TGTGCCAGCAGCTCCGAAGGGGGCATTTATTCACCCCTCCACTTT.

The rearrangement links TRBV30 to TRBJ2-7; D might be TRBD1 (5 bases). This CDR3 region has 12 residues. V lost 4 bases and J 3 bases, leaving 10 bases between the germline ends. Looked up from germline, CDR1 is GTSNPN and CDR2 is SVGIG (reference sequence). DNA for the CDR3: TGTGCCTGGACGGCCGACAGCTACGAGCAGTACTTC. Translating gives CAWTADSYEQYF.